The 18 T cell receptor beta chains below were found in one sample sequenced in a study of blood T cell repertoires in COVID-19. The protocol was immunoSEQ multiplex PCR, while the TCRdb copy is restricted to in-frame clones and leaves out a portion. The sample shows approximately 250,000 clones, around 88% of them seen only once. Sequencing was carried out using PBMCs or T cells enriched from blood (not recorded which). These TCRs come from a woman aged 40 to 50 with acute COVID-19.

The genes are TRBV5-1 and TRBJ2-4; 8 positions match TRBD2. V lost 3 bases and J lost 1; bases outside the gene matches: 6. This CDR3 region has 16 residues. The germline V gene has CDR1 SGHRS and CDR2 YFSETQ. This CDR3 is CASSYLAGTAKNIQYF. The CDR3 nucleotides are TGCGCCAGCAGCTACCTAGCGGGTACGGCCAAAAACATTCAGTACTTC.

V and J are TRBV3-1 (or the pseudogene TRBV3-2) and TRBJ2-3; D is perhaps TRBD2 (5 bases). V lost 4 bases to trimming and J lost 2 bases, with 10 bases between them. From germline, CDR1 is LGHDT and CDR2 YNNKEL (reference sequence). CDR3 length: 14 residues. CDR3 region: CASSRAALTDTQYF. Here the CDR3 DNA reads TGTGCCAGCAGCCGAGCGGCACTCACAGATACGCAGTATTTT.

Details on this clone: Within the sample, other DNA sequences also encode this same CDR3. V usage is TRBV10-3 and J usage is TRBJ1-1, with 7 bases matching TRBD1. The CDR3 is made up of 12 amino acids. Germline V gene sequence: CDR1 ENHRY, CDR2 SYGVKD. The V gene end was trimmed by 10 bases and the J gene end by 1 base; junction bases not matched to a gene: 3. The CDR3 protein is CATRQGNTEAFF. The CDR3 region has the DNA TGTGCCACCCGACAGGGGAACACTGAAGCTTTCTTT.

The gene calls are TRBV6-5 and TRBJ2-1; 8 bases match TRBD2. With V trimmed by 7 bases and J by 3 bases, 5 bases remained unmatched. The germline CDR1 and CDR2 sequences are MNHEY and SVGAGI. The CDR3 spans 14 residues. The CDR3 is CASILAGYYNEQFF. In DNA, the CDR3 is TGTGCCAGCATCTTAGCGGGGTACTACAATGAGCAGTTCTTC.

The chain carries TRBV10-3 and TRBJ1-5; D ambiguous. Germline V gives CDR1 ENHRY, CDR2 SYGVKD. Trimming pared 2 bases from V and 7 bases from J, leaving 6 bases between. The CDR3 contains 12 residues. The DNA for the CDR3 is TGTGCCATCAGTGAGGGAGTACAGCCCCAGCATTTT. This encodes CAISEGVQPQHF.

The gene calls are TRBV20-1 and TRBJ1-6; the D gene is possibly TRBD1 (5 bases). Trimming stripped 3 bases from V and 7 bases from J, with 28 bases between. The V gene's germline CDR1 is DFQATT and CDR2 SNEGSKA (reference sequence). The CDR3 runs 19 residues. The CDR3 here is CSASTGFELGEVGNSPLHF. The DNA of the CDR3 is TGCAGTGCTAGTACAGGTTTCGAGTTGGGGGAGGTGGGGAATTCACCCCTCCACTTT.

This chain uses TRBV5-1 with TRBJ2-7, with a tentative D call TRBD1 (6 bases). V lost 0 bases, J lost 1 base, and 8 bases lay in between. Per the germline V gene, CDR1 is SGHRS and CDR2 is YFSETQ. The CDR3 contains 14 residues. The chain's CDR3 is CASSLAGQSYEQYF. The CDR3 DNA sequence: TGCGCCAGCAGCTTGGCTGGACAGTCCTACGAGCAGTACTTC.

J is TRBJ1-5 and V is TRBV7-9; TRBD1 is a possible D gene (6 bases). The germline V gene has CDR1 SEHNR and CDR2 FQNEAQ (reference sequence). This CDR3 is 14 amino acids long. The V and J ends lost 5 bases and 4 bases respectively, with 12 bases between them. For the CDR3, the DNA is TGTGCCAGCAGCCCCGGGACAAAAAATCAGCCCCAGCATTTT. Protein: CASSPGTKNQPQHF.

In DNA, the CDR3 is TGTGCCATCAGTGAGTCTCGGGGGGGGACTAGCACAGATACGCAGTATTTT. This sequence encodes CAISESRGGTSTDTQYF. This chain links TRBV10-3 with TRBJ2-3; TRBD2 matches at 8 bases. Looked up from germline, CDR1 is ENHRY and CDR2 is SYGVKD. V dropped 0 bases and J dropped 0; count of bases not matched to a gene: 5. There are 17 residues in the CDR3.

The CDR3 nucleotides read TGCAGCGTTTTACTCCTCCGACAGGGGATTAACTATGGCTACACCTTC. Translating it yields CSVLLLRQGINYGYTF. This rearrangement joins TRBV29-1 to TRBJ1-2; 8 bases line up with TRBD1. Germline trimming cut 5 bases from V and 1 base from J; bases unmatched to any gene: 12. This CDR3 comprises 16 residues. From germline, CDR1 is SQVTM and CDR2 ANQGSEA.

The chain uses TRBV19 and TRBJ1-5, with D perhaps matching TRBD1 (6 bases). Germline assignment: CDR1 LNHDA and CDR2 SQIVND (reference sequence). The CDR3 length is 16 residues. Trimming shortened V by 1 base and J by 4 bases, and 14 bases separated the two germline ends. The CDR3: CASSIVRGALNQPQHF. The CDR3, as DNA: TGTGCCAGTAGTATAGTTCGGGGGGCTTTGAATCAGCCCCAGCATTTT. Looking up the rest from reference TRBV19 and TRBJ1-5 gives the full variable domain: DGGITQSPKYLFRKEGQNVTLSCEQNLNHDAMYWYRQDPGQGLRLIYYSQIVNDFQKGDIAEGYSVSREKKESFPLTVTSAQKNPTAFYLCASSIVRGALNQPQHFGDGTRLSIL.

The chain combines TRBV5-4 with TRBJ1-2; the D gene is possibly TRBD1 (5 bases). Per the germline V gene, CDR1 is SGHNT and CDR2 is YYREEE (reference sequence). Trimming took 0 bases from V and 5 from J, leaving 8 bases between them. The length of the CDR3 is 13 residues. The CDR3, as DNA: TGTGCCAGCAGCTTGGTGGGGGGGTATGGCTACACCTTC. It yields the protein CASSLVGGYGYTF.

Concerning this clone: The same CDR3 also results from other DNA sequences found in this sample. The chain has TRBV7-9 and TRBJ2-2; 8 bases are a match to TRBD1. This CDR3 region has 14 residues. Trimming at V came to 5 bases and at J to 4 bases, leaving 3 bases not matched to a gene. Germline lookup yields CDR1 SEHNR and CDR2 FQNEAQ (reference sequence). Here the CDR3 DNA reads TGTGCCAGCAGCACAGACAGGGGCACCGGGGAGCTGTTTTTT. Protein product: CASSTDRGTGELFF.

The genes are TRBV19 and TRBJ1-2; D gene uncertain. V was shortened by 4 bases and J by 3 bases, with 9 bases between the two germline ends. The CDR3 is 13 residues long. Looked up from germline, CDR1 is LNHDA and CDR2 is SQIVND (reference sequence). CDR3 sequence (DNA): TGTGCCAGTAGTAACCGGGTTTACTATGGCTACACCTTC. As protein: CASSNRVYYGYTF.

This clone was seen more than once but under ten times. This sequence joins TRBV7-9 and TRBJ1-1, with 9 nucleotides matching TRBD1. This CDR3 spans 17 amino acids. The ends lost 1 base at V and 0 bases at J; junction bases unmatched: 6. From germline, CDR1 is SEHNR and CDR2 FQNEAQ (reference sequence). The CDR3 nucleotides read TGTGCCAGCAGCTTAGTTGCCGGGACAGGGATGAACACTGAAGCTTTCTTT. Its translation is CASSLVAGTGMNTEAFF.

This chain links TRBV5-1 with TRBJ2-5; the match to TRBD2 covers 12 bases. The V gene's germline CDR1 is SGHRS and CDR2 YFSETQ. CDR3 length: 18 amino acids. V shed 2 bases and J 5 bases; nucleotides not matched to a gene: 13. The CDR3 coding sequence is TGCGCCAGCAGCTTCCTCGCGGGGGCTAGCGGGAGGGGTGAGACCCAGTACTTC. Its protein is CASSFLAGASGRGETQYF.

This chain uses TRBV19 with TRBJ2-1; possibly TRBD2 for D (6 bases). V was trimmed by 7 bases and J by 12 bases, leaving 22 bases between them. Germline CDR1 is LNHDA and CDR2 is SQIVND (reference sequence). CDR3 length: 14 residues. The CDR3, as DNA: TGTGCCAGTAACTCAGGAAGGAGAGGAGGGGTGCAGTTCTTC. It codes for CASNSGRRGGVQFF.

V is TRBV5-4 and J is TRBJ2-5; 7 bases are a match to TRBD2. V dropped 3 bases and J dropped 0; count of bases not matched to a gene: 2. CDR3 length: 14 amino acids. The germline gives CDR1 SGHNT, CDR2 YYREEE (reference sequence). The CDR3 DNA sequence: TGTGCCAGCAGCTCCCTAGCGGACCAAGAGACCCAGTACTTC. Its protein product is CASSSLADQETQYF.